This TCR beta chain was captured by sequencing in a study of cytomegalovirus exposure and HLA in healthy donors. Overall study: The study's early data release held tens of millions of unique TCRs from HLA-typed donors.

PCR primers comprised 60 Vbeta and 13 Jbeta primers. Assay: immunoSEQ multiplex PCR; the TCRdb copy retains only in-frame clones and omits some. This table holds 180,000 or so clones, more than 75% found once. The sequence derives from a woman aged 25-40 years in good health and CMV-seropositive. The sample consisted of PBMCs.

The CDR3 bases are TGTGCCAGCAGTTCAGACAGTACTTGGGGCTACACCTTC. This gives the protein CASSSDSTWGYTF. The genes are TRBV7-9 and TRBJ1-2, with D perhaps TRBD1 (5 bases). CDR3 length equals 13 residues. Germline V CDR1 and CDR2: SEHNR, FQNEAQ (reference sequence). Trimming pared 6 bases from V and 8 bases from J, leaving 16 bases between.